Below are 27 T cell receptor beta chains sequenced from a single sample in a study of blood T cells in healthy people across ages. The second PCR ran about 6 to 12 cycles with a sample-barcoded 5' primer and J-beta primers. TCRdb re-called the 5' RACE reads through MiXCR, storing one row per CDR3 protein. This sample has about 680,000 distinct CDR3 sequences, with 45% to 50% found just once. Sequencing input: blood. All receptors derive from a woman aged 55-69 years in good health.

The rearrangement uses TRBV28 and TRBJ1-2, with D perhaps TRBD1 (6 bases). The V gene's germline CDR1 is MDHEN and CDR2 SYDVKM. The CDR3 covers 18 residues. V was clipped by 5 bases and J by 5 bases, with 27 bases between them. The CDR3 DNA follows: TGTGCCAGCAGTCCCAGGGGCGACATTAATCCTTTACTATATGGCTACACCTTC. Amino acid sequence: CASSPRGDINPLLYGYTF.

The V call is TRBV12-3 or TRBV12-4, the J call TRBJ2-3, with TRBD2 matching over 7 bases. The CDR3 has 14 amino acids. The V gene end was trimmed by 6 bases and the J gene end by 7 bases; junction bases not matched to a gene: 10. This CDR3 reads CASRGGLAPNTQYF. The CDR3 nucleotides are TGTGCCAGCAGGGGGGGGTTAGCTCCGAATACGCAGTATTTT.

The chain is built from TRBV18 and TRBJ2-1, with 10 nucleotides matching TRBD2. CDR1 and CDR2 (germline): KGHSH, LQKENI. J lost 14 bases, V lost 0 bases, and 10 bases had no gene match. CDR3 length: 15 residues. CDR3 amino acids: CASSPPKVSSGREFF. The CDR3 DNA reads TGTGCCAGCTCACCACCGAAGGTCTCTAGCGGGAGAGAGTTCTTC.

The V gene is TRBV5-1, the J gene TRBJ1-1; a weak D match, TRBD1 (6 bases). Germline V gene data show CDR1 as SGHRS and CDR2 as YFSETQ. V was clipped by 6 bases and J by 2 bases, with 14 bases between them. This CDR3 is 14 amino acids long. The CDR3 region has the DNA TGCGCCAGCACTATCGGACAGTTAAACACTGAAGCTTTCTTT. This translates into CASTIGQLNTEAFF.

The rearrangement uses TRBV20-1 and TRBJ1-2, with TRBD1 as a possible D gene (5 bases). Trimming took off 0 bases at V and 4 bases at J, with 12 bases between the two ends. The CDR3 totals 14 residues. Germline V gene sequence: CDR1 DFQATT, CDR2 SNEGSKA (reference sequence). Here the CDR3 DNA reads TGCAGTGCTAGAGATCTCGGGGCGGGCTATGGCTACACCTTC. Translated: CSARDLGAGYGYTF.

This clonotype was found a few times. This rearrangement joins TRBV11-3 to TRBJ2-1; no clear D gene. This CDR3 is built from 16 residues. With 5 bases removed from V and 2 bases from J, the gap between germline ends came to 16 bases. From germline, CDR1 is SGHNT and CDR2 YENEEA. The CDR3: CASSPFRSAAYNEQFF. CDR3 DNA sequence: TGTGCCAGCAGCCCATTCAGGAGCGCCGCCTACAATGAGCAGTTCTTC. Looking up the rest from reference TRBV11-3 and TRBJ2-1 gives the full variable domain: EAGVVQSPRYKIIEKKQPVAFWCNPISGHNTLYWYLQNLGQGPELLIRYENEEAVDDSQLPKDRFSAERLKGVDSTLKIQPAELGDSAVYLCASSPFRSAAYNEQFFGPGTRLTVL.

This clonotype showed up just a few times. The chain joins TRBV7-9 to TRBJ1-5, with unresolved D. The CDR3 contains 15 residues. The germline V gene encodes CDR1 SEHNR and CDR2 FQNEAQ (reference sequence). Trimming stripped 4 bases from V and 6 bases from J, with 16 bases between. CDR3: CASSSVAGEGQPQHF. The CDR3 DNA reads as TGTGCCAGCAGCTCGGTGGCCGGGGAGGGTCAGCCCCAGCATTTT. Supplemented by reference TRBV7-9 and TRBJ1-5, the full variable domain reads DTGVSQNPRHKITKRGQNVTFRCDPISEHNRLYWYRQTLGQGPEFLTYFQNEAQLEKSRLLSDRFSAERPKGSFSTLEIQRTEQGDSAMYLCASSSVAGEGQPQHFGDGTRLSIL.

CDR3 nucleotide sequence: TGTGCCAGCTCACCACCGTCGACAGGAGAAGCTTTCTTT. Translating gives CASSPPSTGEAFF. The chain couples TRBV18 to TRBJ1-1; D possibly corresponds to TRBD1 (6 bases). Trimming took 0 bases from V and 8 from J, leaving 10 bases between them. The germline V gene has CDR1 KGHSH and CDR2 LQKENI. This CDR3 spans 13 amino acids.

This chain connects TRBV7-2 to TRBJ1-1, with D possibly TRBD1 on 6 matching bases. CDR1 SGHTA and CDR2 FQGNSA come from the germline V gene. The CDR3 covers 14 residues. The V gene lost 6 bases and the J gene lost 4 bases, with 15 bases spanning the gap. The DNA for the CDR3 is TGTGCCAGCAGACCCTTCTTAGGGGGCACTGAAGCTTTCTTT. It specifies CASRPFLGGTEAFF.

The V gene is TRBV5-1, the J gene TRBJ2-7; 7 positions agree with TRBD2. Germline assignment: CDR1 SGHRS and CDR2 YFSETQ. The ends lost 3 bases at V and 0 bases at J; junction bases unmatched: 6. CDR3 length: 15 amino acids. The CDR3 region has the DNA TGCGCCAGCAGCTCGGGACTATTGAGCTCCTACGAGCAGTACTTC. The encoded protein is CASSSGLLSSYEQYF.

CDR3 DNA sequence: TGCAGTGCTAGGCCCGGCTCAGCCTACGAGCAGTACTTC. Translated: CSARPGSAYEQYF. The V call is TRBV20-1, the J call TRBJ2-7, with D uncertain. The V gene's germline CDR1 is DFQATT and CDR2 SNEGSKA (reference sequence). This CDR3 is 13 amino acids long. Between the trimmed V and J ends, which lost 3 bases and 2 bases, there was a span of 11 bases.

The chain joins TRBV5-1 to TRBJ2-5; the match to TRBD1 covers 7 bases. The better agreement between TRBJ2-7 and the DNA end casts doubt on the J call. Germline CDR1 SGHRS, CDR2 YFSETQ. The CDR3 is made up of 14 amino acids. For the CDR3, the DNA is TGCGCCAGCCGGTTTGGACAGGTCCCCTACGAGCAGTACTTC. It yields the protein CASRFGQVPYEQYF.

This clonotype was counted a few times. The rearrangement links TRBV9 to TRBJ2-5, with 9 bases lining up with TRBD1. Germline loops: CDR1 SGDLS, CDR2 YYNGEE. V lost 0 bases, J lost 4 bases, and 7 bases stayed unmatched. The CDR3 loop spans 16 amino acids. DNA of the CDR3: TGTGCCAGCAGCGTAGTGGGGACAGGGATTGGAGAGACCCAGTACTTC. Its translation: CASSVVGTGIGETQYF.

V gene TRBV2 combines with J gene TRBJ2-3; 9 bases are a match to TRBD2. Germline CDR1 reads SNHLY; CDR2 reads FYNNEI. The CDR3 sequence is 15 residues long. The V and J ends lost 4 bases and 2 bases, in that order; junction bases with no gene match: 4. The CDR3 region has the DNA TGTGCCAGCAGTGCGGCTAGCGGGGTCACAGATACGCAGTATTTT. As protein: CASSAASGVTDTQYF.

This clonotype was picked up a small number of times. The CDR3 sequence: CSAQRGDNEKLFF. As DNA, the CDR3 is TGCAGTGCTCAGAGGGGGGATAATGAAAAACTGTTTTTT. The V and J genes are TRBV20-1 and TRBJ1-4; D perhaps matches TRBD1 (6 bases). Per germline, CDR1 DFQATT and CDR2 SNEGSKA (reference sequence). Trimming cost V 5 bases and J 4 bases, with 11 bases left between them. CDR3 length: 13 amino acids.

The CDR3 sequence: CSVTSAGTDTQYF. The DNA of the CDR3 is TGCAGCGTGACTAGCGCGGGCACAGATACGCAGTATTTT. The chain links TRBV29-1 to TRBJ2-3; 8 positions agree with TRBD2. CDR3 length equals 13 residues. Germline CDR1 and CDR2: SQVTM and ANQGSEA. V lost 6 bases and J lost 1; bases outside the gene matches: 3.

This rearrangement joins TRBV18 to TRBJ1-4; 7 bases are a match to TRBD1. The CDR3 is 17 residues long. J gave up 8 bases and V 0 bases, and 12 bases lay outside the gene matches. Germline V lookup: CDR1 KGHSH, CDR2 LQKENI. The CDR3 nucleotides read TGTGCCAGCTCACCACCGCGAGAGGGGGCGCAGTGGGAAAAACTGTTTTTT. It codes for CASSPPREGAQWEKLFF.

About this clonotype itself: Sequence at one end of the junction differs from germline and may be a read error. This chain connects TRBV28 to TRBJ2-3; 8 bases fit TRBD2. The CDR3 sequence is 17 residues long. CDR1 and CDR2 (germline): MDHEN, SYDVKM. CDR3 nucleotides: TGTGCCAGCGGTTTACACGGGCTAGCGACGGGAGGGCGTACGCAGTATTTT. This translates into CASGLHGLATGGRTQYF.

Worth noting for this clonotype: The junction shows a germline mismatch at one end, possibly a read error. The chain recombines TRBV10-2 with TRBJ1-6, with D perhaps TRBD1 (5 bases). This CDR3 comprises 16 residues. Germline V CDR1 and CDR2: WSHSY, SAAADI. This chain's CDR3 is CASGDTGWGYNSPLHF. DNA of the CDR3: TGCGCCAGCGGTGATACAGGCTGGGGATATAATTCACCCCTCCACTTT.

The chain carries TRBV6-1 and TRBJ2-7; a possible D gene is TRBD2 (6 bases). Trimming shortened V by 6 bases and J by 3 bases, and 18 bases separated the two germline ends. This CDR3 has 15 residues. The germline V gene encodes CDR1 MNHNS and CDR2 SASEGT. The CDR3 sequence is CASRSLALGVYEQYF. The CDR3 DNA reads TGTGCCAGCAGGAGCCTAGCGCTAGGGGTCTACGAGCAGTACTTC.

This rearrangement joins TRBV7-9 to TRBJ1-4, with TRBD1 identical over 8 bases. CDR1 is SEHNR and CDR2 is FQNEAQ in the germline V gene (reference sequence). V lost 4 bases to trimming and J lost 11 bases; unmatched junction nucleotides: 12. The length of the CDR3 is 15 residues. CDR3 sequence reads: CASSSSGGQGSKLFF. In DNA, the CDR3 is TGTGCCAGCAGCTCCTCAGGGGGCCAGGGGTCGAAACTGTTTTTT.

This clonotype was observed a few times. The chain links TRBV29-1 to TRBJ2-3; TRBD2 matches at 9 bases. Germline V gives CDR1 SQVTM, CDR2 ANQGSEA. This CDR3 is built from 18 residues. V shed 7 bases and J 1 base; nucleotides not matched to a gene: 18. CDR3 sequence: CSARNGPLSGSGTDTQYF. The CDR3 region has the DNA TGCAGCGCAAGAAATGGCCCCCTTAGCGGGAGTGGCACAGATACGCAGTATTTT.

This clonotype was detected only a few times. V usage is TRBV9 and J usage is TRBJ2-5, with D maybe TRBD2 (6 bases). The V gene lost 3 bases and the J gene lost 1 base, with 16 bases spanning the gap. The CDR3 sequence is 16 residues long. Germline CDR1 and CDR2: SGDLS and YYNGEE. In DNA, the CDR3 is TGTGCCAGCAGCGCCGGTTTAGCGGTCACCCAAGAGACCCAGTACTTC. It is translated as CASSAGLAVTQETQYF.

The chain has TRBV12-3 or TRBV12-4 and TRBJ2-5, with D tentatively TRBD1 (5 bases). V gave up 7 bases and J gave up 1 base, with 10 bases separating them. This CDR3 spans 13 amino acids. In nucleotides, the CDR3 is TGTGCCAGCACCTTGACAGCCCAAGAGACCCAGTACTTC. This translates into CASTLTAQETQYF.

Here the CDR3 reads CSARLTGVTF. In nucleotides, the CDR3 is TGCAGTGCTAGACTTACCGGGGTCACCTTC. V usage is TRBV20-1 and J usage is TRBJ1-2; unclear D gene. Germline V gene data show CDR1 as DFQATT and CDR2 as SNEGSKA (reference sequence). This CDR3 contains 10 residues. V lost 2 bases, J lost 13 bases, and 11 bases lay in between.

V is TRBV3-1 and J is TRBJ2-5, with D perhaps matching TRBD1 (6 bases). CDR1 is LGHDT and CDR2 is YNNKEL in the germline V gene (reference sequence). Trimming took off 6 bases at V and 6 bases at J, with 29 bases between the two ends. The CDR3 spans 18 residues. CDR3 nucleotides: TGTGCCAGCAGACCCAACGCCTTCCGGACAGCCCAGGTGAAGACCCAGTACTTC. This gives the protein CASRPNAFRTAQVKTQYF.

This clonotype came up a few times. J is TRBJ2-7 and V is TRBV7-9, with no clear D. This CDR3 contains 17 residues. Trimming shortened V by 1 base and J by 3 bases, and 19 bases separated the two germline ends. The germline gives CDR1 SEHNR, CDR2 FQNEAQ (reference sequence). CDR3 sequence reads: CASSLGPSHGGSYEQYF. As DNA, the CDR3 is TGTGCCAGCAGCTTAGGGCCCTCTCACGGTGGAAGCTACGAGCAGTACTTC.